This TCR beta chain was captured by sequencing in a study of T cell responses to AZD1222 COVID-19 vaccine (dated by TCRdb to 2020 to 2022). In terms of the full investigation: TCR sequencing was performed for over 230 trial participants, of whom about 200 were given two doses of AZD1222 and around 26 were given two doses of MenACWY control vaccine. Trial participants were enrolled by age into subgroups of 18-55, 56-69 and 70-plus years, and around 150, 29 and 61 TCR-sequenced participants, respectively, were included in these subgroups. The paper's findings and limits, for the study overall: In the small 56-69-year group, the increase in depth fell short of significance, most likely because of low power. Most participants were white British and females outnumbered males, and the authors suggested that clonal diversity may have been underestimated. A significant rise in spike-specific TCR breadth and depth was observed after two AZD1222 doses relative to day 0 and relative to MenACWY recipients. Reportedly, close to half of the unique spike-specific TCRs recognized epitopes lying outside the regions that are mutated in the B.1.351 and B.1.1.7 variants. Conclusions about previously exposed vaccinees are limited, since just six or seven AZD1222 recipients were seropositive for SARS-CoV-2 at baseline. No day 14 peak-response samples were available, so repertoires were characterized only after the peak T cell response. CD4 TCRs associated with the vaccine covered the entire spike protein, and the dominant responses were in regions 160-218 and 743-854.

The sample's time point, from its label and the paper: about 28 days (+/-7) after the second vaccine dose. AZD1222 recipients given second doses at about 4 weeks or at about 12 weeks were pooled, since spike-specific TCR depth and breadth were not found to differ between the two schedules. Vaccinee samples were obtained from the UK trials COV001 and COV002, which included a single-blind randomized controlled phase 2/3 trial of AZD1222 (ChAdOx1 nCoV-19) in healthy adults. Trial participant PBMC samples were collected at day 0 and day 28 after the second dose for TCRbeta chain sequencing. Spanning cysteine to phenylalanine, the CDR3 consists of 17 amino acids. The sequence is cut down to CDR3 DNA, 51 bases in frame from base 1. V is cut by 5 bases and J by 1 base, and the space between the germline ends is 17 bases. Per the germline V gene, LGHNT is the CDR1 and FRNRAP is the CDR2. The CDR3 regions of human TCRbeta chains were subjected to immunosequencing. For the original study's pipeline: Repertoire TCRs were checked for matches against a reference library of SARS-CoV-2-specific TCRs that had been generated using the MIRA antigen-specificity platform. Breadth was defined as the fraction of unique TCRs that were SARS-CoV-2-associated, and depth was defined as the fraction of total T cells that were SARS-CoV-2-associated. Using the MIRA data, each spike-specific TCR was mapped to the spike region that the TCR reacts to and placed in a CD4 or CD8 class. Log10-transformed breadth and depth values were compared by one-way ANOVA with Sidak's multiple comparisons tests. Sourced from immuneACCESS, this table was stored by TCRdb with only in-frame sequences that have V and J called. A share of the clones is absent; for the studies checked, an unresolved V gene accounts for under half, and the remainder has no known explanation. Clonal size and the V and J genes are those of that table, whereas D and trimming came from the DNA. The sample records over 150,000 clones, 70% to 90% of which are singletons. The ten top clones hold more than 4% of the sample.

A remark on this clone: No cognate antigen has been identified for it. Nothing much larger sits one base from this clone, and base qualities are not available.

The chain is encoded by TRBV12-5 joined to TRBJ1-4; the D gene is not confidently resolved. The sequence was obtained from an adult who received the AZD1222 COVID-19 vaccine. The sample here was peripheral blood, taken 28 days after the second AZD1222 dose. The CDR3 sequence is CASGPDRLGLTNEKLFF. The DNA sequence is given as TGTGCTAGTGGTCCAGACCGGTTGGGGTTAACTAATGAAAAACTGTTTTTT.